A single T cell receptor beta chain is shown here with its context. TCRdb's copy holds only in-frame clones and misses some; the assay was immunoSEQ multiplex PCR. Of tens of thousands of clones in the sample, 82% were seen once. The data were obtained in a study of blood T cell repertoires in COVID-19. The germline CDR1 and CDR2 sequences are LNHDA and SQIVND (reference sequence). The CDR3 totals 12 residues. Trimming took 7 bases from V and 4 from J, leaving 8 bases between them. The chain combines TRBV19 with TRBJ1-5, with D unclear. Input material: peripheral blood. The receptor comes from a woman aged 55-69 years with acute or convalescent COVID-19. CDR3 sequence: CASNARNQPQHF. In DNA form, the CDR3 reads TGTGCCAGTAATGCGAGAAATCAGCCCCAGCATTTT.